This entry is about one T cell receptor (beta chain). This record comes from a study of T cell responses to AZD1222 COVID-19 vaccine. Profiled with immunoSEQ multiplex PCR; TCRdb holds only in-frame clones, not every one. The sample holds some 120,000 clones, approximately 84% seen once. Trimming removed 2 bases from V and 3 bases from J, with 10 bases in between. This CDR3 spans 14 amino acids. Germline-derived CDR1 and CDR2 are MDHEN and SYDVKM. The receptor comes from an adult in good health. This sample comprised peripheral blood, obtained on day 0 of AZD1222 vaccination. The chain uses TRBV28 and TRBJ1-1, with D uncertain. DNA of the CDR3: TGTGCCAGCAGTTTACCCAGAGTGGACACTGAAGCTTTCTTT. As protein: CASSLPRVDTEAFF.